This T cell receptor (beta chain) was captured in a study of blood T cell repertoires in COVID-19. As for the study in general: Italy, Spain and the United States were the sources of the convalescent and acute COVID-19 samples. PBMCs, B-cell-depleted T cells, or T cells were the source of the cDNA or gDNA that made up the material.

Original analysis: Amplification from reference gene primers served as the basis for estimated nucleated cell counts. Measured with immunoSEQ multiplex PCR; TCRdb has only the in-frame clones, and not every one. V and J calls and clone size are copied from that table; D and trimming were computed from the DNA. The table includes 200,000 to 300,000 clones, roughly 80% detected once. Seattle's enrolled individuals joined amid active infection and were then monitored longitudinally. Sequencing was carried out using peripheral blood. This sequence was found in a woman aged 80 or over with COVID-19, enrolled during active disease.

CDR3: CAWNGQTQETQYF. The CDR3 nucleotides are TGTGCCTGGAATGGACAGACCCAAGAGACCCAGTACTTC. The V and J genes are TRBV30 and TRBJ2-5; the D gene is possibly TRBD1 (6 bases). This CDR3 spans 13 amino acids. Trimming took 4 bases from V and 1 from J, leaving 10 bases between them. Germline-derived CDR1 and CDR2 are GTSNPN and SVGIG (reference sequence).